The 17 T cell receptor beta chains presented below share a single source sample, sequenced in a study of CXCR3-negative and CXCR3-positive naive CD8 T cells (dated by TCRdb to between 2019 and 2020). Beyond this particular receptor, the publication reports: Compared with CXCR3-negative naive cells, CXCR3-positive naive cells had TRB CDR3s with higher hydrophobicity (lower Kidera factor 4), lower energy, and higher strength and volume indices.

For sequencing, a NextSeq 550 was employed. The Human TCR Profiling Kit (MiLaboratory) was used to make UMI-labeled 5' RACE TRB cDNA libraries. After TCRdb reprocessed the reads, each CDR3 protein sequence was kept as one row, without DNA. The sample table records 80,000 to 100,000 distinct CDR3 sequences. Of the sample, about 0.8% falls within the top ten clones. Their antigens are not known. The sequenced sample was naive CXCR3+ CD8+ T cells from blood. The sample's cell subset or site, from its label and the paper: CD45RO-CCR7+CD27+CD95- naive CD8+ T cells expressing CXCR3 (TNR3+). The receptors were sampled from a human donor in good health. Some clones in this sample may be carry-over from other donors' samples.

V usage is TRBV7-9 and J usage is TRBJ2-1; TCRdb lists TRBD2, though no DNA is available to test this call. The CDR3 sequence is 15 residues long. CDR1 and CDR2 (germline): SEHNR, FQNEAQ (reference sequence). CDR3 in amino acids: CASSSLVGVGDEQFF.

The rearrangement links TRBV12-3 or TRBV12-4 to TRBJ2-1; the TCRdb D gene call, TRBD2, has no DNA to confirm it. This CDR3 contains 16 residues. The CDR3 is CASASLAPSSYNEQFF.

The chain uses TRBV28 and TRBJ2-5; TCRdb's D call of TRBD1 is untestable without DNA. Per germline, CDR1 MDHEN and CDR2 SYDVKM. There are 20 residues in the CDR3. This CDR3 is CASTRARRRDTPAGGETLYF.

The V and J genes are TRBV14 and TRBJ1-2. Germline V gene data show CDR1 as SGHDN and CDR2 as FVKESK. This CDR3 has 16 amino acids. CDR3 protein: CASSRLGREGPGGYTF.

The J gene is TRBJ2-7, the V gene TRBV4-2; TCRdb lists TRBD2, though no DNA is available to test this call. The germline gives CDR1 LGHNA, CDR2 YNFKEQ. The CDR3 is made up of 14 amino acids. The CDR3 region is CASSQGAGLAGLHF.

The rearrangement joins TRBV7-9 to TRBJ2-2. CDR1 SEHNR and CDR2 FQNEAQ come from the germline V gene (reference sequence). The CDR3 has 12 residues. CDR3 in amino acids: CASSDGTGELFF.

The chain recombines TRBV27 with TRBJ1-1. Per germline, CDR1 MNHEY and CDR2 SMNVEV (reference sequence). This CDR3 contains 15 residues. CDR3 protein: CASSFAQNMNTEAFF.

The chain carries TRBV5-1 and TRBJ2-1; the D call of TRBD2 rests on TCRdb alone, since no DNA is present to check it. Germline V gene lookup returns CDR1 SGHRS and CDR2 YFSETQ. This CDR3 is built from 11 residues. Here the CDR3 reads CASNEGNEQFF. The variable domain in full, with the rest retrieved from reference TRBV5-1 and TRBJ2-1, is KAGVTQTPRYLIKTRGQQVTLSCSPISGHRSVSWYQQTPGQGLQFLFEYFSETQRNKGNFPGRFSGRQFSNSRSEMNVSTLELGDSALYLCASNEGNEQFFGPGTRLTVL.

V and J are TRBV20-1 and TRBJ1-2; TCRdb's D call, TRBD1, is unchecked because there is no DNA. Germline CDR1 and CDR2: DFQATT and SNEGSKA (reference sequence). The CDR3 contains 13 residues. The CDR3 loop reads CSEGTGKRNGYTF.

This rearrangement joins TRBV28 to TRBJ2-7; TCRdb selects TRBD1, and the lack of DNA leaves this call unchecked. Germline CDR1 MDHEN, CDR2 SYDVKM. The CDR3 runs 17 residues. The CDR3 reads CASSPLASGGSSYEQYF.

The J gene is TRBJ1-1, the V gene TRBV28; the TRBD1 assignment by TCRdb is unverifiable without DNA. This CDR3 region has 13 residues. From germline, CDR1 is MDHEN and CDR2 SYDVKM. The CDR3 loop reads CASSLGRYTEAFF. The variable domain in full, completed from reference TRBV28 and TRBJ1-1, reads DVKVTQSSRYLVKRTGEKVFLECVQDMDHENMFWYRQDPGLGLRLIYFSYDVKMKEKGDIPEGYSVSREKKERFSLILESASTNQTSMYLCASSLGRYTEAFFGQGTRLTVV.

The chain employs TRBV5-1 and TRBJ2-5; TCRdb names TRBD2, which stays unverified in the absence of DNA. CDR1 and CDR2 from the germline V gene are SGHRS and YFSETQ. CDR3 length: 15 residues. This chain's CDR3 is CASSLYASGRETQYF.

The rearrangement uses TRBV29-1 and TRBJ1-1. The CDR3 sequence is 11 residues long. The germline V gene has CDR1 SQVTM and CDR2 ANQGSEA. The CDR3 loop is CSVEENTEAFF.

The J gene is TRBJ2-2, the V gene TRBV25-1. This CDR3 comprises 11 residues. The germline gives CDR1 MGHDK, CDR2 SYGVNS. The CDR3 protein is CASTNTGELFF.

The chain couples TRBV20-1 to TRBJ1-2; TCRdb indicates TRBD1, and absent DNA this call remains unverified. The germline V gene encodes CDR1 DFQATT and CDR2 SNEGSKA (reference sequence). This CDR3 region has 14 residues. The CDR3 protein is CSARAGQAPYGYTF.

The rearrangement joins TRBV14 to TRBJ2-1; TCRdb's D call of TRBD2 is untestable without DNA. The germline V gene has CDR1 SGHDN and CDR2 FVKESK. The CDR3 covers 16 residues. CDR3 protein: CASSPRGAGVGYEQFF.

This sequence joins TRBV29-1 and TRBJ2-7; the TCRdb call, TRBD1, lacks DNA for checking. The CDR3 length is 13 residues. Germline values: CDR1 SQVTM, CDR2 ANQGSEA. CDR3 protein: CSAETRGQGEQYF.